Listed below are T cell receptor beta chains from one sample, sequenced in a study of T cells in Graves' hyperthyroidism and ophthalmopathy. TCRdb redid the calling of the multiplex PCR reads with MiXCR, one entry per CDR3 protein. The sample contains over 250,000 distinct CDR3 sequences, about 25% of which appear only once. The sequenced sample consisted of blood. These receptors were obtained from a man between 40 and 49 years old with Graves' hyperthyroidism that later progressed to Graves' ophthalmopathy. Each CDR3 is given with its conserved first and last residue. Each record gives: D gene, J gene, V gene, CDR3 protein. D genes are given only for firm matches.

TRBD2,TRBJ2-1,TRBV7-3,CASSFLAGGGGEQFF
TRBD2,TRBJ2-5,TRBV7-8,CASSLRLAGIQETQYF
TRBD1,TRBJ1-2,TRBV20-1,CNMRQGVYGYTF
NA,TRBJ1-6,TRBV6-1,CASRKDGVLGPLHF
NA,TRBJ1-2,TRBV20-1,CSARVRGSDGYTF
NA,TRBJ2-5,TRBV24-1,CATSDSRQIQETQYF
NA,TRBJ2-2,TRBV5-1,CASRVDSNTGELFF
NA,TRBJ1-2,TRBV6-1,CASSTLSGRYGYTF
NA,TRBJ2-5,TRBV7-2,CASSGDMEETQYF
TRBD2,TRBJ2-7,TRBV7-8,CASSPLTSAYYEQYF
NA,TRBJ2-7,TRBV4-1,CASSQPGRYEQYF
NA,TRBJ1-2,TRBV28,CASSLAGTHGYTF
NA,TRBJ1-5,TRBV6-2/TRBV6-3,CASSYSSRGGGQPQHF
NA,TRBJ1-2,TRBV12-3/TRBV12-4,CASSLASWSGYTF
NA,TRBJ1-2,TRBV11-2,CASSLGRGQNF
NA,TRBJ2-7,TRBV6-2/TRBV6-3,CASSRTGPTSYEQYF
NA,TRBJ2-7,TRBV2,CASSEEVPYYEQYF
TRBD2,TRBJ2-2,TRBV20-1,CSARDLIAGVGTGELFF
TRBD1,TRBJ1-1,TRBV28,CASSPTGERAEAFF
TRBD1,TRBJ1-1,TRBV10-3,CATLRDRVVNTEAFF
NA,TRBJ2-4,TRBV3-1,CASSQRWNIQYF
NA,TRBJ1-1,TRBV24-1,CATSDLTSTEAFF
NA,TRBJ2-7,TRBV5-1,CASSLRQNYEQYF
NA,TRBJ2-7,TRBV6-5,CASSPGPIQGSYEQYF
TRBD2,TRBJ2-5,TRBV10-3,CAISEGGRAVETQYF
NA,TRBJ1-5,TRBV24-1,CATSAGAGVGQPQHF
NA,TRBJ1-2,TRBV10-3,CAISEWKGDGYTF